A single sample gave rise to the 12 T cell receptor beta chains below, sequenced in a study of T cells in localized non-small cell lung cancer. Assay used: immunoSEQ multiplex PCR; TCRdb lists only in-frame clones, some missing. This table has approximately 13,000 clones, more than 75% appearing once. The sample was peripheral blood, taken before any cancer treatment. The receptors shown here come from a male donor aged 60 or over with stage I lung adenocarcinoma.

The chain carries TRBV5-1 and TRBJ2-1; D not certain. Deletions cut 4 bases from V and 0 bases from J, with 20 bases between. From germline, CDR1 is SGHRS and CDR2 YFSETQ. This CDR3 spans 18 amino acids. CDR3 in DNA: TGCGCCAGCAGCCCCTCGACCCCTGGGTCGAGCTCCTACAATGAGCAGTTCTTC. Translation gives CASSPSTPGSSSYNEQFF.

The chain is built from TRBV2 and TRBJ1-5; unclear D gene. The germline V and J ends were trimmed by 7 bases and 1 base, with 14 bases remaining between them. CDR3 length: 15 residues. CDR1 is SNHLY, CDR2 FYNNEI, per germline. In DNA form, the CDR3 reads TGTGCCAGCACCTTAGGAGGTTGGAGCAATCAGCCCCAGCATTTT. Protein: CASTLGGWSNQPQHF.

The chain couples TRBV4-2 to TRBJ2-2; no reliable D call. The germline V gene encodes CDR1 LGHNA and CDR2 YNFKEQ. Trimming pared 0 bases from V and 4 bases from J, leaving 12 bases between. CDR3 size: 16 residues. CDR3 in DNA: TGTGCCAGCAGCCAAGAATTGGGAAAGGGCACCGGGGAGCTGTTTTTT. Amino acid sequence: CASSQELGKGTGELFF.

This clone came up once. The V gene is TRBV6-1, the J gene TRBJ1-5; the D is unclear. Germline V lookup: CDR1 MNHNS, CDR2 SASEGT. The CDR3 loop spans 11 amino acids. V was cut by 4 bases and J by 4 bases, with 2 bases left in between. The DNA for the CDR3 is TGTGCCAGCAGTGGTAATCAGCCCCAGCATTTT. Protein sequence: CASSGNQPQHF.

The genes are TRBV7-2 and TRBJ2-5; 12 bases fit TRBD2. The CDR3 has 16 residues. V gave up 6 bases and J gave up 1 base; unmatched junction bases: 6. Germline V gives CDR1 SGHTA, CDR2 FQGNSA. The DNA of the CDR3 is TGTGCCAGCAGTTTCGGACTAGCGGGGCTCCAAGAGACCCAGTACTTC. This gives the protein CASSFGLAGLQETQYF.

The V gene is TRBV28, the J gene TRBJ1-4; D may be TRBD1 (6 bases). V was cut by 8 bases and J by 8 bases, with 18 bases left in between. The CDR3 sequence is 14 residues long. CDR1 and CDR2 from the germline V gene are MDHEN and SYDVKM. The CDR3 is CASSLPGGAEKLFF. CDR3 DNA: TGTGCCAGCTCCCTCCCCGGGGGGGCCGAAAAACTGTTTTTT.

J is TRBJ2-1 and V is TRBV7-9; no firm D call. V dropped 4 bases and J dropped 3 bases, with 10 bases sitting between them. The CDR3 contains 14 residues. The germline V gene encodes CDR1 SEHNR and CDR2 FQNEAQ (reference sequence). The CDR3 nucleotides are TGTGCCAGCAGCTGGAGTAGCAACTACAATGAGCAGTTCTTC. Amino acid sequence: CASSWSSNYNEQFF.

The genes are TRBV5-4 and TRBJ2-3; 12 positions match TRBD2. V lost 4 bases and J lost 1; bases outside the gene matches: 7. There are 17 residues in the CDR3. Germline CDR1 reads SGHNT; CDR2 reads YYREEE (reference sequence). This CDR3 is CASSTLAGGGGTDTQYF. The DNA of the CDR3 is TGTGCCAGCAGCACCCTAGCGGGGGGGGGTGGCACAGATACGCAGTATTTT. The variable domain in full, with the rest retrieved from reference TRBV5-4 and TRBJ2-3, is ETGVTQSPTHLIKTRGQQVTLRCSSQSGHNTVSWYQQALGQGPQFIFQYYREEENGRGNFPPRFSGLQFPNYSSELNVNALELDDSALYLCASSTLAGGGGTDTQYFGPGTRLTVL.

This chain links TRBV5-1 with TRBJ1-2, with a possible D match to TRBD1 (5 bases). Germline assignment: CDR1 SGHRS and CDR2 YFSETQ. This CDR3 region has 13 residues. V was cut by 0 bases and J by 4 bases, with 7 bases left in between. As DNA, the CDR3 is TGCGCCAGCAGCTTGGGTGACAGCTATGGCTACACCTTC. Protein sequence: CASSLGDSYGYTF.

The genes are TRBV13 and TRBJ2-7; 9 bases match TRBD1. Germline loops: CDR1 PRHDT, CDR2 FYEKMQ (reference sequence). This CDR3 is 14 amino acids long. Trimming at V came to 3 bases and at J to 3 bases, leaving 3 bases not matched to a gene. CDR3 amino acids: CASSLGQGGYEQYF. The DNA of the CDR3 is TGTGCCAGCAGCTTGGGACAGGGTGGCTACGAGCAGTACTTC.

This clone has only one observation. The V and J genes are TRBV2 and TRBJ2-1; TRBD1 agrees at 7 bases. V shed 4 bases, J shed 3 bases, and the junction held 6 bases outside the gene matches. The CDR3 spans 15 residues. Germline V gives CDR1 SNHLY, CDR2 FYNNEI. In nucleotides, the CDR3 is TGTGCCAGCAGTGCGGACAGGAAGGGCTACAATGAGCAGTTCTTC. This sequence encodes CASSADRKGYNEQFF.

This chain uses TRBV5-8 with TRBJ2-7; a possible D gene is TRBD1 (6 bases). Germline V lookup: CDR1 SGHTS, CDR2 YDEGEE. The V end was cut by 2 bases, the J end by 4 bases, with 16 bases between. CDR3 length equals 15 residues. In DNA, the CDR3 is TGTGCCAGCAGCTTAGGGGGAGCGAAAGGGTACGAGCAGTACTTC. This encodes CASSLGGAKGYEQYF.